What follows describes a single T cell receptor (beta chain). The antigen remains undetermined. Libraries were prepared by immunoSEQ multiplex PCR; TCRdb keeps only in-frame clonotypes and omits some of them. Found here are over 40,000 clones, approximately 82% of them singletons; the top ten hold about a fifth. This entry belongs to a study of cytotoxic CD8 clonotypes in ibrutinib-treated CLL. Study-wide background: Included were 10 to 12 relapsed/refractory and approximately 15 treatment-naive patients, of whom 17 were IGHV unmutated. Study-wide points: The times at which samples were taken varied between sustained-remission and progressing patients.

There are 14 residues in the CDR3. V shed 7 bases and J shed 5 bases, with 15 bases lying between them. Germline V gene data show CDR1 as LNHDA and CDR2 as SQIVND (reference sequence). This sequence joins TRBV19 and TRBJ1-5; D not resolved. This TCR was recovered from a human donor with chronic lymphocytic leukemia. Sequenced here: PBMCs, sampled after 24 months of ibrutinib treatment. The CDR3: CASTPRTNYQPQHF. The CDR3 bases are TGTGCCAGTACCCCTCGGACCAATTATCAGCCCCAGCATTTT.